The 7 T cell receptor beta chains listed next were all sequenced from one sample in a study of T cells in Graves' hyperthyroidism and ophthalmopathy. TCR beta CDR3 regions were amplified from RNA. The HTBI primer set served for first-round RT-PCR of the TCR CDR3. From the multiplex PCR reads, TCRdb called clonotypes with MiXCR, one entry per CDR3 protein. The sample gives 370,000 or so distinct CDR3 sequences, 15% to 17% of which show up once; roughly 26% is in the top ten. The specimen was blood. All receptors come from a woman younger than 35 with Graves' hyperthyroidism that later progressed to Graves' ophthalmopathy.

The gene calls are TRBV6-1 and TRBJ2-7, with D unclear. CDR1 and CDR2 from the germline V gene are MNHNS and SASEGT. This CDR3 is 14 amino acids long. Trimming pared 4 bases from V and 2 bases from J, leaving 12 bases between. The CDR3 DNA sequence: TGTGCCAGCAGTGTTGAACGGGCGCCCTACGAGCAGTACTTC. Its protein product is CASSVERAPYEQYF.

This clonotype was observed at least ten times. V usage is TRBV12-3 or TRBV12-4 and J usage is TRBJ2-3, with D hard to call. The CDR3 runs to 12 residues. The germline V and J ends were trimmed by 8 bases and 6 bases, with 12 bases remaining between them. CDR3 protein: CASQLITDTQYF. The CDR3 DNA reads TGTGCCAGCCAGCTAATTACGGATACGCAGTATTTT.

This clonotype was seen ten or more times. The chain is built from TRBV27 and TRBJ2-3; 11 bases match TRBD2. The V gene end was trimmed by 5 bases and the J gene end by 3 bases; junction bases not matched to a gene: 10. This CDR3 spans 17 amino acids. Germline CDR1 and CDR2: MNHEY and SMNVEV (reference sequence). The CDR3 DNA sequence: TGTGCCAGCAGTCTAAGGGGGACTAGCGGAATAACAGATACGCAGTATTTT. This translates into CASSLRGTSGITDTQYF.

This clonotype was detected only a few times. This chain joins TRBV7-9 and TRBJ2-5, with D tentatively TRBD2 (5 bases). Looked up from germline, CDR1 is SEHNR and CDR2 is FQNEAQ (reference sequence). V lost 5 bases and J 0 bases, leaving 7 bases between the germline ends. This CDR3 comprises 13 residues. The CDR3 DNA is TGTGCCAGCAGCACTAGACACCAAGAGACCCAGTACTTC. This sequence encodes CASSTRHQETQYF.

This clonotype was seen a handful of times. The chain combines TRBV19 with TRBJ1-4; weak D call: TRBD1 (5 bases). The CDR3 has 16 residues. CDR1 and CDR2 from the germline V gene are LNHDA and SQIVND (reference sequence). V dropped 3 bases and J dropped 0 bases, with 11 bases sitting between them. For the CDR3, the DNA is TGTGCCAGTAGTATTACAGGTGAACCAACTAATGAAAAACTGTTTTTT. Residues: CASSITGEPTNEKLFF.

The rearrangement links TRBV4-2 to TRBJ2-7; D could derive from TRBD1 or TRBD2 (6 bases each). Germline lookup yields CDR1 LGHNA and CDR2 YNFKEQ. The CDR3 loop spans 16 amino acids. V lost 0 bases to trimming and J lost 2 bases, with 14 bases between them. Written as DNA, the CDR3 is TGTGCCAGCAGCCAAGAAGGGTCCGGGGGCCCCTACGAGCAGTACTTC. Translation gives CASSQEGSGGPYEQYF.

This clonotype came up a few times. The rearrangement joins TRBV10-2 to TRBJ2-5; no clear D gene. V lost 7 bases, J lost 2 bases, and 17 bases lay in between. This CDR3 spans 15 amino acids. Germline-derived CDR1 and CDR2 are WSHSY and SAAADI. The CDR3 protein is CASTDPGRYQETQYF. As DNA, the CDR3 is TGCGCCAGCACCGACCCCGGGCGGTATCAAGAGACCCAGTACTTC.